This T cell receptor beta chain was profiled in a study of blood T cell repertoires in COVID-19. Study information: COVID-19 samples, acute and convalescent, were from the United States, Italy and Spain. PBMCs, B-cell-depleted T cells, or T cells provided the cDNA or gDNA that made up the material.

The CDR3 length is 19 residues. In the original workflow: Reference gene primers were amplified, and this amplification served to estimate nucleated cell counts. Some clones are missing from TCRdb's copy, which holds only in-frame ones; the method was immunoSEQ multiplex PCR. V and J calls and clone size are given by that table; D and trimming were obtained from the DNA. The sample lists around 95,000 clones; more than 75% were seen once. The rearrangement uses TRBV21-1 and TRBJ1-2. TRBV21-1 is recorded as a pseudogene. The TCR comes from a man aged 25-45 years in a cohort sampled during active COVID-19. The sequenced sample consisted of peripheral blood. DNA of the CDR3: TGTGCCAGCAGCAAGGGGCGGGGGGAGGTTCCTGTTGAGAACTATGGCTACACCTTC. Translation gives CASSKGRGEVPVENYGYTF.